This T cell receptor (beta chain) was retrieved from a study of blood T cell repertoires in COVID-19. Assay: immunoSEQ multiplex PCR; the TCRdb copy retains only in-frame clones and omits some. Of approximately 110,000 clones listed, roughly 81% are singletons. The V and J ends lost 4 bases and 0 bases, in that order; junction bases with no gene match: 13. Germline loops: CDR1 LGHDT, CDR2 YNNKEL (reference sequence). The CDR3 runs to 20 residues. This chain uses TRBV3-1 (or the pseudogene TRBV3-2) with TRBJ2-3; TRBD2 agrees at 13 bases. The origin of this receptor is a human donor in a cohort sampled during active COVID-19. Sequencing was done on a sample of peripheral blood. This CDR3 is CASSPYPLTGLAGSTDTQYF. The CDR3 coding sequence is TGTGCCAGCAGCCCATACCCTCTTACGGGACTAGCGGGGAGCACAGATACGCAGTATTTT.